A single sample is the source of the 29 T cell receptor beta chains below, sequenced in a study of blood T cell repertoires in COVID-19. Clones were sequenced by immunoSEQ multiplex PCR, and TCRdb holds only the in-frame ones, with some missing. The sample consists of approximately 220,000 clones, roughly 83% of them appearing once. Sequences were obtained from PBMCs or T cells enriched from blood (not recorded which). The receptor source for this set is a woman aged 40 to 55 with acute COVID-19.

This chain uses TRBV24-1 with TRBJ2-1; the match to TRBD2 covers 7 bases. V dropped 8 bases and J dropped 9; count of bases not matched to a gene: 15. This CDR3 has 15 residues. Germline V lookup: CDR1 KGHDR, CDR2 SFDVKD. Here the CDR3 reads CATKTDGPRGGEQFF. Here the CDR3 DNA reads TGTGCCACCAAGACGGATGGGCCTCGCGGGGGTGAGCAGTTCTTC.

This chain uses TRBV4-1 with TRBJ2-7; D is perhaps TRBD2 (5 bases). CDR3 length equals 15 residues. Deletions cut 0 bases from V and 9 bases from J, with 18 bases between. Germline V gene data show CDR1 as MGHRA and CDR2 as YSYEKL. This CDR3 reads CASSQDFGSPAGQYF. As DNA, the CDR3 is TGCGCCAGCAGCCAAGATTTCGGCAGCCCGGCGGGGCAGTACTTC.

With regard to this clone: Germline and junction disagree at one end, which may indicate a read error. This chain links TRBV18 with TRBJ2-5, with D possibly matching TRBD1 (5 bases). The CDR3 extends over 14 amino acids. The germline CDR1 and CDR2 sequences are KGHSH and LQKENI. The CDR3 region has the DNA TGTGCCAGCTCCCCACAGGCCCCGGGAGAGACCCAGTACTTC. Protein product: CASSPQAPGETQYF. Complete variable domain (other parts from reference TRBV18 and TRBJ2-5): NAGVMQNPRHLVRRRGQEARLRCSPMKGHSHVYWYRQLPEEGLKFMVYLQKENIIDESGMPKERFSAEFPKEGPSILRIQQVVRGDSAAYFCASSPQAPGETQYFGPGTRLLVL.

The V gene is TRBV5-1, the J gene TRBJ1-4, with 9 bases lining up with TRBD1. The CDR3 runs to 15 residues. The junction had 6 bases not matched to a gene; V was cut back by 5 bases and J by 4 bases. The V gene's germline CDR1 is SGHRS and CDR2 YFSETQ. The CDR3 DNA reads TGCGCCAGCAGTTTGACAGGGGGTTATAATGAAAAACTGTTTTTT. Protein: CASSLTGGYNEKLFF. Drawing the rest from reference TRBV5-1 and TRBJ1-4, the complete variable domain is KAGVTQTPRYLIKTRGQQVTLSCSPISGHRSVSWYQQTPGQGLQFLFEYFSETQRNKGNFPGRFSGRQFSNSRSEMNVSTLELGDSALYLCASSLTGGYNEKLFFGSGTQLSVL.

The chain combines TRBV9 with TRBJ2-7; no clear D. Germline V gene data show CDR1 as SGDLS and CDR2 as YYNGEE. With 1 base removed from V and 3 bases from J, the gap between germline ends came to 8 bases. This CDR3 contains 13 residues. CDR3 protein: CASSVRSNYEQYF. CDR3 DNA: TGTGCCAGCAGCGTACGGAGCAACTACGAGCAGTACTTC.

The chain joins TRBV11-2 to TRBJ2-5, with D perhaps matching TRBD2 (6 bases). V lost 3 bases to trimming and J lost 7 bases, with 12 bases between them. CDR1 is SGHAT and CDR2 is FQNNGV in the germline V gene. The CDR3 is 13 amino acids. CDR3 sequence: CASSLYKEGTQYF. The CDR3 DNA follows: TGTGCCAGCAGCTTGTATAAGGAGGGGACCCAGTACTTC.

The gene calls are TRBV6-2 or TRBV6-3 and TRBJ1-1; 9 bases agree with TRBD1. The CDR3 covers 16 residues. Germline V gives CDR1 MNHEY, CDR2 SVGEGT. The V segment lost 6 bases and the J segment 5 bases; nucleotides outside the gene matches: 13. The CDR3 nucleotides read TGTGCCAGCAGCTATACAACCCAGACAGGGGGGACTGAAGCTTTCTTT. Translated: CASSYTTQTGGTEAFF.

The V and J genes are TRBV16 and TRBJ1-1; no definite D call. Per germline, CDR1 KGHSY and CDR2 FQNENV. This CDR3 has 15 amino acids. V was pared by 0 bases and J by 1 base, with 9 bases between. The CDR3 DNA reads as TGTGCCAGCAGCCAATCGATCGTGGCGAACACTGAAGCTTTCTTT. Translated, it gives CASSQSIVANTEAFF.

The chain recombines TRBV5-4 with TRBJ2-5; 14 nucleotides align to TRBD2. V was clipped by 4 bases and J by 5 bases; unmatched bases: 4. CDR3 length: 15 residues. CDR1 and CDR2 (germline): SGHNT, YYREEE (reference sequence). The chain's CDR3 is CASSPRLAGGETQYF. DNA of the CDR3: TGTGCCAGCAGCCCCCGACTAGCGGGAGGGGAGACCCAGTACTTC.

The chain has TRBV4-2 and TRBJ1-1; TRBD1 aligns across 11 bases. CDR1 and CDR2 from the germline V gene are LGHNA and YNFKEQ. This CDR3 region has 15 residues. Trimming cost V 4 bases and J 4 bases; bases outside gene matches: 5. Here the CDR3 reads CASSPLGQGGTEAFF. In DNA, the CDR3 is TGTGCCAGCAGCCCGCTGGGACAGGGGGGCACTGAAGCTTTCTTT.

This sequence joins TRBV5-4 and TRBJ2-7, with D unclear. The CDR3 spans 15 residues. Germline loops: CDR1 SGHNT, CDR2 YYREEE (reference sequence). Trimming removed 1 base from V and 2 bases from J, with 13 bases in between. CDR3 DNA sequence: TGTGCCAGCAGCTTGTTTCCACCAGAAACCTACGAGCAGTACTTC. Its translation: CASSLFPPETYEQYF.

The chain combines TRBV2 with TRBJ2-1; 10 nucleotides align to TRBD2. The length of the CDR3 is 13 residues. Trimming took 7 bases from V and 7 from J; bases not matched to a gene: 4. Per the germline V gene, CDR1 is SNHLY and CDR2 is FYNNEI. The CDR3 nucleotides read TGTGCCAGCAAACGGACTAGCGGAAATGAGCAGTTCTTC. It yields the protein CASKRTSGNEQFF.

The CDR3 region is CATSDFVGAVRAFF. CDR3 DNA sequence: TGTGCCACCAGTGATTTTGTGGGGGCCGTACGAGCTTTCTTT. The chain is built from TRBV24-1 and TRBJ1-1; TRBD1 might be the D (6 bases). V lost 1 base and J lost 10, with 15 bases in between. The CDR3 is made up of 14 amino acids. Germline V gene data show CDR1 as KGHDR and CDR2 as SFDVKD.

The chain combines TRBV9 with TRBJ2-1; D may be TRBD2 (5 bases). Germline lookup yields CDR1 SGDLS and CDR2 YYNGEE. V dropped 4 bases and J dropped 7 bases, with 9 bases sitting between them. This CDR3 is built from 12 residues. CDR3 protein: CASSTIANEQFF. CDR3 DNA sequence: TGTGCCAGCAGCACCATAGCGAATGAGCAGTTCTTC. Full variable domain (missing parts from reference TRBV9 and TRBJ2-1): DSGVTQTPKHLITATGQRVTLRCSPRSGDLSVYWYQQSLDQGLQFLIQYYNGEERAKGNILERFSAQQFPDLHSELNLSSLELGDSALYFCASSTIANEQFFGPGTRLTVL.

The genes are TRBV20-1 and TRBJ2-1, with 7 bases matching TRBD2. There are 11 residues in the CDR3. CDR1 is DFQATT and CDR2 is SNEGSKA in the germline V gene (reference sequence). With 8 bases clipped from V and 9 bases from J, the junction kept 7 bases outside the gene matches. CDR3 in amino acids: CSYKREVEQFF. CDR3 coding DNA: TGCAGTTATAAACGGGAGGTTGAGCAGTTCTTC.

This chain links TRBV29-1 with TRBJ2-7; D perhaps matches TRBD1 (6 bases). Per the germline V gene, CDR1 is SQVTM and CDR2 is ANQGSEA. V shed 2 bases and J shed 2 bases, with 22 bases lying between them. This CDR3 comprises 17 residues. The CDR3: CSVERPPTGRKTYEQYF. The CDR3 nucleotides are TGCAGCGTTGAAAGGCCCCCGACAGGACGAAAAACCTACGAGCAGTACTTC.

CDR3 loop: CASSWGQGNRAYGYTF. DNA of the CDR3: TGTGCCAGCAGCTGGGGACAGGGAAATAGGGCCTATGGCTACACCTTC. The chain couples TRBV5-4 to TRBJ1-2; 9 bases line up with TRBD1. Unmatched junction bases numbered 10, after V lost 3 bases and J lost 4 bases. Germline assignment: CDR1 SGHNT and CDR2 YYREEE (reference sequence). The CDR3 is made up of 16 amino acids. The full variable domain, completed using reference TRBV5-4 and TRBJ1-2, is ETGVTQSPTHLIKTRGQQVTLRCSSQSGHNTVSWYQQALGQGPQFIFQYYREEENGRGNFPPRFSGLQFPNYSSELNVNALELDDSALYLCASSWGQGNRAYGYTFGSGTRLTVV.

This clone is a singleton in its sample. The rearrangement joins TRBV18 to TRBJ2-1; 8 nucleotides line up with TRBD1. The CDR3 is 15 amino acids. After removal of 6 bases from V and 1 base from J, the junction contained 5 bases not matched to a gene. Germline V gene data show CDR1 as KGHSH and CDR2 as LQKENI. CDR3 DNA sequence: TGTGCCAGCTCGGACAGGGAAGAGTCCTACAATGAGCAGTTCTTC. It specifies CASSDREESYNEQFF.

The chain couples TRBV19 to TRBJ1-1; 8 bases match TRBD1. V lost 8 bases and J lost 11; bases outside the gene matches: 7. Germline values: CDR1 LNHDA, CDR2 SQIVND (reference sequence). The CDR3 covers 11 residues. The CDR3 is CASDSDRGAFF. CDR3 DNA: TGTGCCAGTGACTCTGACAGGGGCGCTTTCTTT.

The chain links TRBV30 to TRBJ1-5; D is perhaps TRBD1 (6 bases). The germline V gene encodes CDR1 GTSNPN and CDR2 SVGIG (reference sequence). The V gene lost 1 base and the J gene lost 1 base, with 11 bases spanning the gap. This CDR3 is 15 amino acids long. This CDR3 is CAWSEGGTSNQPQHF. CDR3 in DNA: TGTGCCTGGAGTGAAGGGGGTACGAGCAATCAGCCCCAGCATTTT.

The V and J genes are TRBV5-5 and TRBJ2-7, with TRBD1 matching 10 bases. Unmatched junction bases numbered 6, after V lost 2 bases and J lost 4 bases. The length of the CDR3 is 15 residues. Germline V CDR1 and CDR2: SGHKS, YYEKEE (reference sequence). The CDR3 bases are TGTGCCAGCAGCTTTGGGACAGGGGCGACATACGAGCAGTACTTC. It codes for CASSFGTGATYEQYF.

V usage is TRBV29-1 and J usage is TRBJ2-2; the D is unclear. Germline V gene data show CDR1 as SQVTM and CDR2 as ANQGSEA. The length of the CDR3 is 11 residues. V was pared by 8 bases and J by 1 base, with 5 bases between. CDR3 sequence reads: CSFRNTGELFF. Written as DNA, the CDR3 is TGCAGCTTCAGGAACACCGGGGAGCTGTTTTTT.

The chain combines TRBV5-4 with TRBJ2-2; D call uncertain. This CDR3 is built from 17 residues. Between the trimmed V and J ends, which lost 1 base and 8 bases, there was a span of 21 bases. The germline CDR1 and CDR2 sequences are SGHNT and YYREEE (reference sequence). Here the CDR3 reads CASSLLLLESFTGELFF. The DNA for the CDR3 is TGTGCCAGCAGCTTGTTACTCTTAGAGTCTTTTACGGGGGAGCTGTTTTTT.

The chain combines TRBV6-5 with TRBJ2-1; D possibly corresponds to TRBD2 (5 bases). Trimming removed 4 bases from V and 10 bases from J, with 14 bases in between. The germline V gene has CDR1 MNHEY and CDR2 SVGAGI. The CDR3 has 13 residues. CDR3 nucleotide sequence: TGTGCCAGCAGTTCTTATACCCCGGGGGAGCAGTTCTTC. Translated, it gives CASSSYTPGEQFF.

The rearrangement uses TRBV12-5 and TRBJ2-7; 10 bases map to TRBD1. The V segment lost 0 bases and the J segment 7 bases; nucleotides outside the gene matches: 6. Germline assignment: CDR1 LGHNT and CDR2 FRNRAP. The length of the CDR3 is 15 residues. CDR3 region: CASGLVRQGAGEQYF. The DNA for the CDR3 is TGTGCTAGTGGTTTGGTACGACAGGGGGCGGGGGAGCAGTACTTC.

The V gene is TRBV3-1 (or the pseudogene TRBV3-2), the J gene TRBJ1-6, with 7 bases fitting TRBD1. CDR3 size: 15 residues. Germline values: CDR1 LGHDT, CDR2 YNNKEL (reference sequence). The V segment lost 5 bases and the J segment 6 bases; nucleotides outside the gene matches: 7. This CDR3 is CASSYRTGPNSPLHF. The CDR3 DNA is TGTGCCAGCAGCTATAGGACAGGCCCTAATTCACCCCTCCACTTT.

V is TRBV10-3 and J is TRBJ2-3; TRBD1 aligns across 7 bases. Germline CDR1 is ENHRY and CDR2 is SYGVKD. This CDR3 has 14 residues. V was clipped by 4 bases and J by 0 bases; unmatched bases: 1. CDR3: CAISGQGSTDTQYF. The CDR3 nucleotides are TGTGCCATCAGTGGACAGGGTAGCACAGATACGCAGTATTTT.

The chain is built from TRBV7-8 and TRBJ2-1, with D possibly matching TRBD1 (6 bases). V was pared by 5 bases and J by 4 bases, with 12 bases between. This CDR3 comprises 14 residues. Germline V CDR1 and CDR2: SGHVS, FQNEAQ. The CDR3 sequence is CASSLYTGYNEQFF. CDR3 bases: TGTGCCAGCAGCCTATACACAGGGTACAATGAGCAGTTCTTC.

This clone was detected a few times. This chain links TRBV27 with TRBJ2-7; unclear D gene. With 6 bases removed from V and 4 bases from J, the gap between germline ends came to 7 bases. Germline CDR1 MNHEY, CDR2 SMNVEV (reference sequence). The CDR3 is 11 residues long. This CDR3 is CASRKLYEQYF. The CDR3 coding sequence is TGTGCCAGCAGGAAGCTTTACGAGCAGTACTTC.